Each of the 26 T cell receptor beta chains below was sequenced from the same sample in a study of control samples from healthy donors and cancer patients (TCRdb year 2020). To prepare the library, the immunoSEQ multiplex PCR assay was applied. TCRdb mirrors the immuneACCESS table, restricted to in-frame sequences. Some clones are absent from its copies; in checked studies, under half trace to an unresolved V gene, and the reason for the others is unknown. The sample table records about 77,000 clones; around 92% of these occur just once. The top ten clonotypes cover almost 6% of the sample. The specimen was blood. These receptors were obtained from a woman aged 55-75 years in good health.

This rearrangement joins TRBV25-1 to TRBJ1-1; 8 bases are a match to TRBD1. This CDR3 has 17 residues. The V gene's germline CDR1 is MGHDK and CDR2 SYGVNS. The ends lost 1 base at V and 2 bases at J; junction bases unmatched: 9. The CDR3 loop reads CASSESGTGSSNTEAFF. The CDR3 DNA sequence: TGTGCCAGCAGTGAATCTGGGACAGGTTCCTCTAACACTGAAGCTTTCTTT.

V usage is TRBV9 and J usage is TRBJ2-3; no reliable D call. The CDR3 sequence is 13 residues long. Germline V gives CDR1 SGDLS, CDR2 YYNGEE. With 2 bases removed from V and 2 bases from J, the gap between germline ends came to 6 bases. CDR3 region: CASSVASTDTQYF. The CDR3 nucleotides are TGTGCCAGCAGCGTGGCCTCCACAGATACGCAGTATTTT.

The V and J genes are TRBV11-1 and TRBJ2-2; D not resolved. The CDR3 has 14 amino acids. V was clipped by 3 bases and J by 2 bases, with 7 bases between them. CDR1 and CDR2 from the germline V gene are SGHAT and FQDESV (reference sequence). The DNA of the CDR3 is TGTGCCAGCAGCTTGGCCGGAAACACCGGGGAGCTGTTTTTT. Its translation: CASSLAGNTGELFF.

The chain couples TRBV27 to TRBJ2-7, with 7 bases matching TRBD2. The CDR3 extends over 14 amino acids. Germline lookup yields CDR1 MNHEY and CDR2 SMNVEV (reference sequence). Trimming at V came to 6 bases and at J to 5 bases, leaving 10 bases not matched to a gene. The DNA for the CDR3 is TGTGCCAGCAGCCCCCTGGGGAGGGCGAACGAGCAGTACTTC. Translating it yields CASSPLGRANEQYF.

V is TRBV9 and J is TRBJ2-7; TRBD2 matches 9 bases. Unmatched junction bases numbered 4, after V lost 0 bases and J lost 6 bases. CDR3 size: 14 residues. CDR1 is SGDLS and CDR2 is YYNGEE in the germline V gene. In nucleotides, the CDR3 is TGTGCCAGCAGCGTAGTCGGGACTAGCCGCGAGCAGTACTTC. This sequence encodes CASSVVGTSREQYF.

The chain has TRBV9 and TRBJ2-2; D might be TRBD1 (5 bases). V lost 4 bases and J 2 bases, leaving 9 bases between the germline ends. CDR1 SGDLS and CDR2 YYNGEE come from the germline V gene. The CDR3 totals 14 residues. CDR3 protein: CASSRRTNTGELFF. DNA of the CDR3: TGTGCCAGCAGCCGACGGACAAACACCGGGGAGCTGTTTTTT.

The gene calls are TRBV25-1 and TRBJ2-2; D is perhaps TRBD1 (7 bases). Per germline, CDR1 MGHDK and CDR2 SYGVNS. The CDR3 covers 17 residues. V lost 2 bases and J 8 bases, leaving 21 bases between the germline ends. CDR3 in amino acids: CASSEQEGAESLGELFF. The CDR3, as DNA: TGTGCCAGCAGTGAACAGGAGGGGGCCGAGTCTTTAGGGGAGCTGTTTTTT.

The chain links TRBV7-2 to TRBJ1-6; D is ambiguous. The CDR3 contains 16 residues. Germline V CDR1 and CDR2: SGHTA, FQGNSA. Trimming took off 5 bases at V and 7 bases at J, with 18 bases between the two ends. CDR3 DNA: TGTGCCAGCAGCCTGCGAAGTGGACGGATAAATTCACCCCTCCACTTT. Translating gives CASSLRSGRINSPLHF.

The chain combines TRBV2 with TRBJ2-7; D gene uncertain. This CDR3 region has 10 residues. From germline, CDR1 is SNHLY and CDR2 FYNNEI. V was cut by 8 bases and J by 4 bases, with 6 bases left in between. CDR3 residues: CASSIYEQYF. CDR3 sequence (DNA): TGTGCCAGCTCTATATACGAGCAGTACTTC.

This clone was picked up a small number of times. Different DNA sequences within this sample yield the same CDR3. The CDR3 spells CASSPGQGRYEQYF. The CDR3 coding sequence is TGTGCCAGCAGCCCCGGACAGGGGAGGTACGAGCAGTACTTC. This sequence joins TRBV6-5 and TRBJ2-7; 9 nucleotides match TRBD1. This CDR3 has 14 amino acids. The germline V gene has CDR1 MNHEY and CDR2 SVGAGI. Losses at the gene ends were 6 bases for V and 4 bases for J; bases not matched to a gene: 7.

V is TRBV7-9 and J is TRBJ1-3; 7 bases align to TRBD1. Trimming took 4 bases from V and 5 from J; bases not matched to a gene: 5. The CDR3 is 14 amino acids. Germline assignment: CDR1 SEHNR and CDR2 FQNEAQ (reference sequence). CDR3 DNA sequence: TGTGCCAGCAGCTCCGGACAGGTTCGAAACACCATATATTTT. It is translated as CASSSGQVRNTIYF.

The chain is built from TRBV28 and TRBJ2-1; 10 bases are a match to TRBD1. CDR1 MDHEN and CDR2 SYDVKM come from the germline V gene. CDR3 length: 14 residues. J was trimmed by 8 bases and V by 5 bases; bases with no gene match: 6. CDR3 DNA sequence: TGTGCCAGCAGTCGACAGGGGGCTACCTATGAGCAGTTCTTC. Residues: CASSRQGATYEQFF. Drawing the rest from reference TRBV28 and TRBJ2-1, the complete variable domain is DVKVTQSSRYLVKRTGEKVFLECVQDMDHENMFWYRQDPGLGLRLIYFSYDVKMKEKGDIPEGYSVSREKKERFSLILESASTNQTSMYLCASSRQGATYEQFFGPGTRLTVL.

This clone was observed a single time. V gene TRBV11-2 combines with J gene TRBJ1-1; 9 bases fit TRBD1. The CDR3 loop spans 18 amino acids. Germline CDR1 SGHAT, CDR2 FQNNGV. Trimming cost V 1 base and J 6 bases; bases outside gene matches: 15. For the CDR3, the DNA is TGTGCCAGCAGCTTAGGCCCCCCGACAGGGGGTCTGAGCGCTGAAGCTTTCTTT. It specifies CASSLGPPTGGLSAEAFF.

This chain uses TRBV14 with TRBJ2-7; D not resolved. V was shortened by 4 bases and J by 4 bases, with 11 bases between the two germline ends. The CDR3 has 13 amino acids. Germline V lookup: CDR1 SGHDN, CDR2 FVKESK. The CDR3 nucleotides read TGTGCCAGCAGCCCCCATCCCGCTTACGAGCAGTACTTC. Translation gives CASSPHPAYEQYF.

This clone has only one observation. This rearrangement joins TRBV30 to TRBJ2-5; TRBD1 might be the D (6 bases). With 6 bases removed from V and 5 bases from J, the gap between germline ends came to 13 bases. The CDR3 runs 12 residues. CDR1 and CDR2 (germline): GTSNPN, SVGIG (reference sequence). This chain's CDR3 is CACRTVGETQYF. As DNA, the CDR3 is TGTGCCTGTAGGACAGTGGGGGAGACCCAGTACTTC.

This chain connects TRBV6-5 to TRBJ2-1; D uncertain. The germline gives CDR1 MNHEY, CDR2 SVGAGI. The CDR3 sequence is 13 residues long. The ends were cut back, 0 bases at V and 13 bases at J, with 13 bases in the middle. The CDR3 loop is CASSYSRGSLQFF. CDR3 coding DNA: TGTGCCAGCAGTTACTCGAGAGGATCTTTACAGTTCTTC.

CDR3 residues: CASSNLMNTEAFF. The CDR3 coding sequence is TGTGCCAGCAGTAACCTAATGAACACTGAAGCTTTCTTT. The chain combines TRBV6-2 or TRBV6-3 with TRBJ1-1; D is undetermined. The CDR3 length is 13 residues. The V end lost 5 bases, the J end lost 0 bases, and 7 bases lay between the germline ends. CDR1 MNHEY and CDR2 SVGEGT come from the germline V gene.

The V call is TRBV6-5, the J call TRBJ1-6; D might be TRBD1 (5 bases). Germline loops: CDR1 MNHEY, CDR2 SVGAGI. V was clipped by 3 bases and J by 6 bases, with 9 bases between them. There are 14 residues in the CDR3. CDR3 DNA sequence: TGTGCCAGCAGTTATCGGGGGACTAATTCACCCCTCCACTTT. This translates into CASSYRGTNSPLHF.

This chain connects TRBV6-4 to TRBJ2-2; D tentatively reads TRBD1 or TRBD2 (5 bases each). V was cut by 6 bases and J by 2 bases, with 10 bases left in between. Per germline, CDR1 MRHNA and CDR2 SNTAGT. The CDR3 has 14 residues. Here the CDR3 reads CASRGDVNTGELFF. The CDR3 nucleotides read TGTGCCAGCAGAGGGGACGTAAACACCGGGGAGCTGTTTTTT.

This chain joins TRBV11-3 and TRBJ2-2; the D call may be TRBD1 or TRBD2 (5 bases each). Trimming shortened V by 6 bases and J by 1 base, and 9 bases separated the two germline ends. This CDR3 has 14 residues. Germline CDR1 reads SGHNT; CDR2 reads YENEEA. The CDR3 coding sequence is TGTGCCAGCAGTCAGGGAGTGAACACCGGGGAGCTGTTTTTT. Residues: CASSQGVNTGELFF.

The chain has TRBV19 and TRBJ2-1, with D perhaps TRBD1 or TRBD2 (5 bases each). V lost 3 bases, J lost 8 bases, and 11 bases lay in between. CDR3 length equals 13 residues. In germline, CDR1 is LNHDA, CDR2 SQIVND (reference sequence). The CDR3 loop is CASSMRLGDEQFF. The CDR3 DNA follows: TGTGCCAGTAGTATGAGACTGGGGGATGAGCAGTTCTTC.

The chain links TRBV7-2 to TRBJ1-1, with D unclear. Trimming removed 1 base from V and 4 bases from J, with 7 bases in between. The CDR3 is 13 amino acids. Looked up from germline, CDR1 is SGHTA and CDR2 is FQGNSA. CDR3 loop: CASSLERATEAFF. CDR3 DNA sequence: TGTGCCAGCAGCTTAGAACGGGCCACTGAAGCTTTCTTT.

This chain uses TRBV19 with TRBJ2-3; D possibly corresponds to TRBD2 (6 bases). V was pared by 2 bases and J by 5 bases, with 17 bases between. Germline CDR1 and CDR2: LNHDA and SQIVND (reference sequence). This CDR3 has 16 amino acids. CDR3 sequence reads: CASSIRAGRLIDTQYF. Written as DNA, the CDR3 is TGTGCCAGTAGTATACGCGCCGGGAGATTGATAGATACGCAGTATTTT.

The table lists this clone with a few counts. The chain couples TRBV5-1 to TRBJ1-6, with 8 bases that match TRBD1. Trimming at V came to 2 bases and at J to 8 bases, leaving 3 bases not matched to a gene. The CDR3 runs 14 residues. Germline assignment: CDR1 SGHRS and CDR2 YFSETQ. CDR3: CASSFGDRHSPLHF. In DNA form, the CDR3 reads TGCGCCAGCAGCTTCGGGGACAGGCATTCACCCCTCCACTTT. Full variable domain (outside the CDR3, taken from reference TRBV5-1 and TRBJ1-6): KAGVTQTPRYLIKTRGQQVTLSCSPISGHRSVSWYQQTPGQGLQFLFEYFSETQRNKGNFPGRFSGRQFSNSRSEMNVSTLELGDSALYLCASSFGDRHSPLHFGNGTRLTVT.

The chain combines TRBV7-2 with TRBJ2-3, with a tentative D call TRBD2 (6 bases). This CDR3 comprises 13 residues. Germline CDR1 reads SGHTA; CDR2 reads FQGNSA. Trimming removed 3 bases from V and 2 bases from J, with 6 bases in between. CDR3 loop: CASSLDYTDTQYF. CDR3 DNA sequence: TGTGCCAGCAGCTTGGACTACACAGATACGCAGTATTTT.

This chain joins TRBV4-3 and TRBJ2-3, with a weak D call TRBD1 (6 bases). The length of the CDR3 is 16 residues. Deletions cut 2 bases from V and 4 bases from J, with 16 bases between. Germline lookup yields CDR1 LGHNA and CDR2 YSLEER. The CDR3 loop is CASSQPGTPHADTQYF. In nucleotides, the CDR3 is TGCGCCAGCAGCCAACCCGGGACACCTCATGCAGATACGCAGTATTTT.